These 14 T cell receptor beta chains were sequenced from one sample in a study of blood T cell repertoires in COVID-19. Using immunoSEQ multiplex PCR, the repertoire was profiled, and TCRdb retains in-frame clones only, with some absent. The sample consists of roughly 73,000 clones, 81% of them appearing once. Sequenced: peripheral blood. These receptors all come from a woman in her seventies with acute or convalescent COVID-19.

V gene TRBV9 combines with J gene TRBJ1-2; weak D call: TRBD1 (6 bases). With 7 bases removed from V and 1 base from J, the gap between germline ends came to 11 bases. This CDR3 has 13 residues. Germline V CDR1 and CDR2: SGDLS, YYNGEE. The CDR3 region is CASRGTFNYGYTF. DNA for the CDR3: TGTGCCAGCCGTGGGACATTTAACTATGGCTACACCTTC. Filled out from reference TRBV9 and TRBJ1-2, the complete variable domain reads DSGVTQTPKHLITATGQRVTLRCSPRSGDLSVYWYQQSLDQGLQFLIQYYNGEERAKGNILERFSAQQFPDLHSELNLSSLELGDSALYFCASRGTFNYGYTFGSGTRLTVV.

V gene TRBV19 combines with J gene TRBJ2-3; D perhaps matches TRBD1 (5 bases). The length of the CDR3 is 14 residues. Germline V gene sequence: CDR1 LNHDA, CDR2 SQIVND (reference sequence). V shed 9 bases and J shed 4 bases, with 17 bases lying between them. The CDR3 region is CASRAPRAPDTQYF. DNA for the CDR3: TGTGCCAGCCGGGCCCCCAGGGCCCCAGATACGCAGTATTTT.

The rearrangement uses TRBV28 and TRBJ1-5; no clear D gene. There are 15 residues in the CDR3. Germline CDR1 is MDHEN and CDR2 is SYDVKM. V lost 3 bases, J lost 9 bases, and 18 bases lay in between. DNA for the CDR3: TGTGCCAGCAGTTTGAATCGGGGAACGCAACGGCCCCAGCATTTT. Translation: CASSLNRGTQRPQHF. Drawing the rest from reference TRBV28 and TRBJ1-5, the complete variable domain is DVKVTQSSRYLVKRTGEKVFLECVQDMDHENMFWYRQDPGLGLRLIYFSYDVKMKEKGDIPEGYSVSREKKERFSLILESASTNQTSMYLCASSLNRGTQRPQHFGDGTRLSIL.

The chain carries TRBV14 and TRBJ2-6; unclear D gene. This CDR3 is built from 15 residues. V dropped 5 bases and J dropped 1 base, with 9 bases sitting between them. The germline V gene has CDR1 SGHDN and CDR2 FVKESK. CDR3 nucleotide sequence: TGTGCCAGCAGCGAACTCGGGTCTGGGGCCAACGTCCTGACTTTC. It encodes CASSELGSGANVLTF.

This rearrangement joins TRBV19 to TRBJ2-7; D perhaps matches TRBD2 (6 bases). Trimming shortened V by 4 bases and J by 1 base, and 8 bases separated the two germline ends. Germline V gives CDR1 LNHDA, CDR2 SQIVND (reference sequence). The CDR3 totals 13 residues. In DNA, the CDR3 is TGTGCCAGTAGTAGGGGGGAGTCCTACGAGCAGTACTTC. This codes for CASSRGESYEQYF.

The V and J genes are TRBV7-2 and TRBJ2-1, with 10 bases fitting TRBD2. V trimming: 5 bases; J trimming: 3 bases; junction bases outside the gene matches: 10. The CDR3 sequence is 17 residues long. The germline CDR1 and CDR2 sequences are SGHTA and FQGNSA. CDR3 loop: CASSAQLLAGSYNEQFF. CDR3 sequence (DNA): TGTGCCAGCAGCGCGCAATTACTAGCGGGAAGCTACAATGAGCAGTTCTTC.

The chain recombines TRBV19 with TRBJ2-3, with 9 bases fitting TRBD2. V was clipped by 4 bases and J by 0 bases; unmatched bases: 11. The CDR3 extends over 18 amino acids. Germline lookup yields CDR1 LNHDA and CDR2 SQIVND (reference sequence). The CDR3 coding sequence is TGTGCCAGTAGTAGATATTACAGCGGGAGGAGTAGCACAGATACGCAGTATTTT. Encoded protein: CASSRYYSGRSSTDTQYF.

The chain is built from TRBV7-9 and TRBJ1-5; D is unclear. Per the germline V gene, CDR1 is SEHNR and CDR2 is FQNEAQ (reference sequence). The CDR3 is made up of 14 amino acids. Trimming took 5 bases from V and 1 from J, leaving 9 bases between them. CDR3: CASSQTVSNQPQHF. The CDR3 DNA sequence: TGTGCCAGCAGCCAAACGGTCAGCAATCAGCCCCAGCATTTT.

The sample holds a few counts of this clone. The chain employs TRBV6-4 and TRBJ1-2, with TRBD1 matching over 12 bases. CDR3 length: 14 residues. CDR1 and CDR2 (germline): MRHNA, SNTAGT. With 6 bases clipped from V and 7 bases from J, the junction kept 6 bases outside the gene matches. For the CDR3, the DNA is TGTGCCAGCAGCCCCGGGACAGGGGGCGGTGGCTACACCTTC. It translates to CASSPGTGGGGYTF.

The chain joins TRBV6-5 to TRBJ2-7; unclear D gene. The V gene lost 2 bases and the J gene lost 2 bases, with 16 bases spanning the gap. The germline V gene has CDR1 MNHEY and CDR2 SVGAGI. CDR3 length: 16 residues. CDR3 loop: CASSYNRGPVTYEQYF. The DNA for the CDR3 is TGTGCCAGCAGTTACAATCGTGGTCCAGTTACCTACGAGCAGTACTTC.

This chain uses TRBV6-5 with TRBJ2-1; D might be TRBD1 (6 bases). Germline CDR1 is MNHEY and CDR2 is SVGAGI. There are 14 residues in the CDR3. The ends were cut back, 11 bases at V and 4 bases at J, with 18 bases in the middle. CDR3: CAGPRQGWYNEQFF. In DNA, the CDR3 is TGTGCCGGCCCACGGCAGGGGTGGTACAATGAGCAGTTCTTC.

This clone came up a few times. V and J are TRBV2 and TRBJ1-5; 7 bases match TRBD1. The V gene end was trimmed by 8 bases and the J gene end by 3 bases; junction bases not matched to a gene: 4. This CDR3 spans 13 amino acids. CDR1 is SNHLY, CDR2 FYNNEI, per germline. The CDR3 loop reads CASAGQANQPQHF. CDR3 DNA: TGTGCCAGCGCCGGACAGGCCAATCAGCCCCAGCATTTT.

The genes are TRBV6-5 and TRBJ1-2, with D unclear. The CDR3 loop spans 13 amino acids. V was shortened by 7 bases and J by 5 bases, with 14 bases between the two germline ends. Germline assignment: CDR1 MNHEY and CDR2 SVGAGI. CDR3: CASNPSGLYGYTF. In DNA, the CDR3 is TGTGCCAGCAATCCGTCAGGTCTGTATGGCTACACCTTC.

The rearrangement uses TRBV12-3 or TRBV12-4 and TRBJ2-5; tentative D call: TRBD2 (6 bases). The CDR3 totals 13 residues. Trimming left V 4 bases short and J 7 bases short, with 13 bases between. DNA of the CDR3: TGTGCCAGCAGTTCCCGGGCGCGGGGGACCCAGTACTTC. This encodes CASSSRARGTQYF.